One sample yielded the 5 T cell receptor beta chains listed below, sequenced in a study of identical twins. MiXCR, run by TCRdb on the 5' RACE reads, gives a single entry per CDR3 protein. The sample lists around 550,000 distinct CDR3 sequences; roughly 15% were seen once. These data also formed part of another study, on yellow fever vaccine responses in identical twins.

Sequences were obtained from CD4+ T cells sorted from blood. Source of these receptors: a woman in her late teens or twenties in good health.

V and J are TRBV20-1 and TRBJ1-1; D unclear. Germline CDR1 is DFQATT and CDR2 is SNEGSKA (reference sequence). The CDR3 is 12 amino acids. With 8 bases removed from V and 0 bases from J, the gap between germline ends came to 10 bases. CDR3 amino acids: CSKDTMNTEAFF. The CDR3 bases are TGCAGTAAAGACACGATGAACACTGAAGCTTTCTTT.

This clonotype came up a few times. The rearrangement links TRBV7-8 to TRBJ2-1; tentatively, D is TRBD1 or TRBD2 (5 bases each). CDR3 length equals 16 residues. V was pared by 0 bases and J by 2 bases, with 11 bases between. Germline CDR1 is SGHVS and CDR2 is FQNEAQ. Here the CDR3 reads CASSLAPGTTYNEQFF. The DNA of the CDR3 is TGTGCCAGCAGCTTAGCGCCGGGGACGACCTACAATGAGCAGTTCTTC.

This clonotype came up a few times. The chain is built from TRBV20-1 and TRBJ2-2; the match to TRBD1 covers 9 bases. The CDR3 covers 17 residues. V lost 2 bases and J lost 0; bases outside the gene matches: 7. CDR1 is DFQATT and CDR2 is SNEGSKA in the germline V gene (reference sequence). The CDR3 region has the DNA TGCAGTGCTAGATCCACAGGGGGCAGGGCGAACACCGGGGAGCTGTTTTTT. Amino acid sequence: CSARSTGGRANTGELFF.

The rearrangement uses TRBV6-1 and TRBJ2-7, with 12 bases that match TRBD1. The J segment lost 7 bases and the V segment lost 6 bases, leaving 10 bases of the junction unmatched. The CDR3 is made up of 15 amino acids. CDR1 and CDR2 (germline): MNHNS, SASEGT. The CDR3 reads CASSRIRDRGREQYF. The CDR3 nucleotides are TGTGCCAGCAGCCGAATCCGGGACAGGGGGCGAGAGCAGTACTTC.

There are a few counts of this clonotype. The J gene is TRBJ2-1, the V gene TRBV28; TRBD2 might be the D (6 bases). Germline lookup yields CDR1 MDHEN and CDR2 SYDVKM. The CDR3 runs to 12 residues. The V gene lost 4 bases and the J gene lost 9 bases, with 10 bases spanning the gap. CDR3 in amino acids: CASSSGVVEQFF. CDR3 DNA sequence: TGTGCCAGCAGTTCGGGGGTTGTTGAGCAGTTCTTC.